This TCR beta chain was found in a study of CD8 T cells in ankylosing spondylitis (dated 2017 in TCRdb). In the study overall: The study set out to find disease-linked TCR variants by profiling T cell receptor beta repertoires in ankylosing spondylitis patients and healthy donors. The full study cohort comprised approximately 23 ankylosing spondylitis patients and 85 to 120 healthy donors. Peripheral blood samples were taken, and synovial fluid was additionally collected from ankylosing spondylitis patients. The paper's findings and limits, for the study overall: A TCR beta motif of about 8 highly homologous amino acid variants appeared characteristic of blood from ankylosing spondylitis patients. Some motif variants had previously been reported in the synovial fluid and blood of reactive arthritis patients, which suggests shared mechanisms of disease initiation. In peripheral blood, the disease-linked clones were found at relatively low frequencies and had a CD8+ phenotype. The disease-linked clones were reported as significantly enriched in matched synovial fluid samples from ankylosing spondylitis patients.

This clonotype was recorded many times. No cognate antigen has been identified for it. Base qualities are not provided; no much larger clone lies one nucleotide away. The instrument given in TCRdb is Illumina HiSeq 2500. Quantitative 5'-RACE with molecular barcodes was the method used to prepare the TCR beta libraries. Under the source paper's analysis protocol: To identify disease-linked TCR variants, a new computational method was used, one built on a probabilistic model of VDJ rearrangement. TCRdb trimmed public reads at Q25 via fastp, called clones via MiXCR and kept in-frame beta chains. Each entry merges the rows of one CDR3 protein and shows their most common DNA and genes. The V and J calls and clone size come from TCRdb's table, not from the authors' own analysis. The sample has about 500,000 distinct CDR3 sequences on record, 5.3% of them singletons. In total, the top ten clones hold approximately 4% of the sample.

The sample taken for sequencing was blood, either unsorted or a sorted T cell fraction (not recorded which). The clonotype originates from a male donor with ankylosing spondylitis.

Read as DNA, the sequence is TGCGCCAGCAGCGAGGACAGGGATGGCTACACCTTC. This gives the protein CASSEDRDGYTF. The chain is encoded by TRBV5-1 joined to TRBJ1-2; 8 nucleotides in the junction match TRBD1. For this chain, trimming is 4 bases at the V end and 6 bases at the J end, and the number of junction bases without a gene match is 2. The germline V gene yields SGHRS for CDR1 and YFSETQ for CDR2. The CDR3 runs 12 amino acids, cysteine and phenylalanine included. The CDR3 DNA has 36 bases and is translated from base 1. Here the CDR3 is joined to the reference TRBV5-1 and TRBJ1-2 genes, and the full variable domain is: KAGVTQTPRYLIKTRGQQVTLSCSPISGHRSVSWYQQTPGQGLQFLFEYFSETQRNKGNFPGRFSGRQFSNSRSEMNVSTLELGDSALYLCASSEDRDGYTFGSGTRLTVV.